The 22 T cell receptor beta chains below come from one sample, sequenced in a study of regulatory T cells in long-lasting Graves disease. Time point here: persistent/refractory GD, antithyroid drugs over 5 years with positive TRAb. After RNA was extracted from PBMCs, the TCR library was made from it. Library construction for TCR beta used iRepertoire HTBI primers and Arm-PCR of CDR3 regions. TCRdb ran MiXCR on the multiplex PCR reads and lists one entry per CDR3 protein. Among 430,000 or so distinct CDR3 sequences listed, around 20% were seen once. The material was peripheral blood mononuclear cells (PBMCs), obtained when the disease was refractory, from a patient treated with antithyroid drugs. These receptors were collected from a female donor with Graves disease.

The rearrangement joins TRBV18 to TRBJ2-1; 7 bases line up with TRBD2. The length of the CDR3 is 13 residues. Germline-derived CDR1 and CDR2 are KGHSH and LQKENI. Unmatched junction bases numbered 11, after V lost 9 bases and J lost 9 bases. CDR3 nucleotide sequence: TGTGCCAGTGGACTAGGTCCCTCAGTTGAGCAGTTCTTC. Translated, it gives CASGLGPSVEQFF. Based on the CDR3 plus reference TRBV18 and TRBJ2-1, the full variable domain is NAGVMQNPRHLVRRRGQEARLRCSPMKGHSHVYWYRQLPEEGLKFMVYLQKENIIDESGMPKERFSAEFPKEGPSILRIQQVVRGDSAAYFCASGLGPSVEQFFGPGTRLTVL.

The chain employs TRBV12-3 or TRBV12-4 and TRBJ2-3; D is ambiguous. V dropped 1 base and J dropped 8 bases, with 13 bases sitting between them. CDR3 size: 14 residues. CDR3 residues: CASSLGPLEGTQYF. CDR3 DNA sequence: TGTGCCAGCAGTTTAGGGCCGTTGGAAGGTACGCAGTATTTT.

This clonotype was counted ten times or more. The genes are TRBV2 and TRBJ2-2; TRBD1 matches at 10 bases. The junction had 2 bases not matched to a gene; V was cut back by 6 bases and J by 1 base. CDR1 and CDR2 from the germline V gene are SNHLY and FYNNEI. The CDR3 loop spans 15 amino acids. The CDR3 here is CASRTGGMNTGELFF. CDR3 nucleotide sequence: TGTGCCAGCAGGACAGGGGGCATGAACACCGGGGAGCTGTTTTTT.

This clonotype has a handful of counts. V gene TRBV27 combines with J gene TRBJ2-7; a possible D gene is TRBD1 (6 bases). V was cut by 2 bases and J by 4 bases, with 12 bases left in between. Germline-derived CDR1 and CDR2 are MNHEY and SMNVEV (reference sequence). The CDR3 contains 14 residues. CDR3 coding DNA: TGTGCCAGCAGTTTAAGAGGGACAAAATACGAGCAGTACTTC. This translates into CASSLRGTKYEQYF.

The chain combines TRBV28 with TRBJ2-3, with D maybe TRBD1 (5 bases). CDR3 length equals 15 residues. V was shortened by 5 bases and J by 5 bases, with 17 bases between the two germline ends. The germline V gene encodes CDR1 MDHEN and CDR2 SYDVKM. CDR3 nucleotides: TGTGCCAGCAGTGCAACAACAGGTACCAGAGATACGCAGTATTTT. It specifies CASSATTGTRDTQYF.

The chain recombines TRBV20-1 with TRBJ1-1; D might be TRBD1 (6 bases). The germline gives CDR1 DFQATT, CDR2 SNEGSKA (reference sequence). Trimming removed 4 bases from V and 10 bases from J, with 19 bases in between. This CDR3 is built from 13 residues. CDR3: CSAIEVTGRGAFF. The CDR3 coding sequence is TGCAGTGCTATTGAGGTCACAGGGAGGGGAGCTTTCTTT.

This chain links TRBV25-1 with TRBJ2-1; 7 nucleotides line up with TRBD1. V shed 0 bases and J 9 bases; nucleotides not matched to a gene: 5. Germline V gene data show CDR1 as MGHDK and CDR2 as SYGVNS. There are 14 residues in the CDR3. This CDR3 is CASSEYTGAGEQFF. As DNA, the CDR3 is TGTGCCAGCAGTGAATATACAGGGGCGGGTGAGCAGTTCTTC.

This clonotype came up many times. The V gene is TRBV14, the J gene TRBJ1-1; D is uncertain. With 4 bases removed from V and 3 bases from J, the gap between germline ends came to 12 bases. The CDR3 is 14 amino acids. The germline V gene encodes CDR1 SGHDN and CDR2 FVKESK. CDR3 amino acids: CASSPRRADTEAFF. In DNA form, the CDR3 reads TGTGCCAGCAGCCCCAGGAGGGCGGACACTGAAGCTTTCTTT.

This sequence joins TRBV4-1 and TRBJ1-6; D is ambiguous. This CDR3 region has 13 residues. V was cut by 6 bases and J by 8 bases, with 11 bases left in between. Germline-derived CDR1 and CDR2 are MGHRA and YSYEKL. CDR3 sequence (DNA): TGCGCCAGCAGTTGGATCACGGATTCACCCCTCCACTTT. Its protein is CASSWITDSPLHF.

This clonotype appeared many times. The genes are TRBV27 and TRBJ1-6; perhaps TRBD1 as D (5 bases). Germline lookup yields CDR1 MNHEY and CDR2 SMNVEV (reference sequence). The length of the CDR3 is 14 residues. V was pared by 4 bases and J by 10 bases, with 14 bases between. CDR3: CASSYGTGESPLHF. CDR3 DNA: TGTGCCAGCAGTTATGGGACTGGGGAGTCACCCCTCCACTTT.

Regarding this clonotype: The junction does not match germline at one end; this may be a read error. V and J are TRBV4-1 and TRBJ2-5, with 7 bases lining up with TRBD2. There are 19 residues in the CDR3. Germline CDR1 reads MGHRA; CDR2 reads YSYEKL. The CDR3 reads CASSQVPGRYIEAEETQYF. The CDR3 coding sequence is TGTGCCAGCAGCCAAGTTCCCGGGAGGTACATCGAAGCCGAAGAGACCCAGTACTTC.

This sequence joins TRBV29-1 and TRBJ1-3, with D hard to call. V shed 4 bases and J shed 0 bases, with 10 bases lying between them. Germline V gene lookup returns CDR1 SQVTM and CDR2 ANQGSEA. The CDR3 runs to 14 residues. CDR3 nucleotide sequence: TGCAGCGTTGGCGAGGAGTCCTCTGGAAACACCATATATTTT. Protein sequence: CSVGEESSGNTIYF.

The sample holds many counts of this clonotype. This chain uses TRBV28 with TRBJ2-6; D remains ambiguous. Germline-derived CDR1 and CDR2 are MDHEN and SYDVKM. This CDR3 contains 16 residues. V gave up 5 bases and J gave up 3 bases, with 14 bases separating them. DNA of the CDR3: TGTGCCAGCAGTCTAATTCGGTCCGTTGGGGCCAACGTCCTGACTTTC. The encoded protein is CASSLIRSVGANVLTF.

This clonotype was counted between two and nine times. This sequence joins TRBV6-1 and TRBJ2-7; 8 nucleotides agree with TRBD1. The CDR3 consists of 16 residues. The trim removed 7 bases at V and 3 bases at J, leaving 14 bases unmatched. CDR1 is MNHNS, CDR2 SASEGT, per germline. The CDR3 loop is CASNAYPGTGRYEQYF. In nucleotides, the CDR3 is TGTGCCAGCAATGCCTACCCCGGGACAGGACGCTACGAGCAGTACTTC.

The J gene is TRBJ1-2, the V gene TRBV7-9, with 7 positions matching TRBD1. This CDR3 is built from 16 residues. Unmatched junction bases numbered 14, after V lost 5 bases and J lost 5 bases. Germline V lookup: CDR1 SEHNR, CDR2 FQNEAQ (reference sequence). CDR3: CASSLLAGTETYGYTF. The CDR3 DNA follows: TGTGCCAGCAGCCTCCTAGCCGGGACAGAGACTTATGGCTACACCTTC.

In this sample, this clonotype turned up a few times. The CDR3 sequence: CSARWDLGNQPQHF. In nucleotides, the CDR3 is TGCAGTGCTAGGTGGGACTTAGGCAATCAGCCCCAGCATTTT. The chain has TRBV20-1 and TRBJ1-5, with TRBD1 as a possible D gene (5 bases). CDR3 size: 14 residues. V shed 3 bases and J shed 2 bases, with 11 bases lying between them. Germline CDR1 reads DFQATT; CDR2 reads SNEGSKA (reference sequence).

This chain uses TRBV5-1 with TRBJ2-1; 8 positions agree with TRBD2. CDR1 is SGHRS and CDR2 is YFSETQ in the germline V gene. With V trimmed by 7 bases and J by 9 bases, 18 bases remained unmatched. The CDR3 consists of 16 residues. The CDR3 is CASGPLAAGDYGEQFF. As DNA, the CDR3 is TGCGCCAGCGGCCCCCTTGCAGCGGGGGACTACGGTGAGCAGTTCTTC.

The V gene is TRBV7-2, the J gene TRBJ2-7; possible D gene TRBD2, 5 bases. The CDR3 has 14 residues. Germline CDR1 reads SGHTA; CDR2 reads FQGNSA. Between the trimmed V and J ends, which lost 3 bases and 6 bases, there was a span of 15 bases. The CDR3 coding sequence is TGTGCCAGCAGCTTCAGACTTGAACGGGGCGAGCAGTACTTC. Translated: CASSFRLERGEQYF. The whole variable domain, remainder taken from reference TRBV7-2 and TRBJ2-7, is GAGVSQSPSNKVTEKGKDVELRCDPISGHTALYWYRQSLGQGLEFLIYFQGNSAPDKSGLPSDRFSAERTGGSVSTLTIQRTQQEDSAVYLCASSFRLERGEQYFGPGTRLTVT.

The chain uses TRBV19 and TRBJ1-5, with unresolved D. V lost 2 bases to trimming and J lost 3 bases, with 5 bases between them. Per germline, CDR1 LNHDA and CDR2 SQIVND (reference sequence). The CDR3 is 13 residues long. In nucleotides, the CDR3 is TGTGCCAGTAGTATAAAAACCAATCAGCCCCAGCATTTT. Protein: CASSIKTNQPQHF. The variable domain in full, completed from reference TRBV19 and TRBJ1-5, reads DGGITQSPKYLFRKEGQNVTLSCEQNLNHDAMYWYRQDPGQGLRLIYYSQIVNDFQKGDIAEGYSVSREKKESFPLTVTSAQKNPTAFYLCASSIKTNQPQHFGDGTRLSIL.

This clonotype was seen ten or more times. The J gene is TRBJ2-5, the V gene TRBV24-1; D not certain. Looked up from germline, CDR1 is KGHDR and CDR2 is SFDVKD. The length of the CDR3 is 13 residues. V was cut by 0 bases and J by 9 bases, with 10 bases left in between. The CDR3 DNA sequence: TGTGCCACCAGTGATTTGAACAGCCAGGCCCAGTACTTC. This gives the protein CATSDLNSQAQYF.

This chain uses TRBV28 with TRBJ2-1, with no clear D. CDR3 length: 15 residues. Trimming stripped 4 bases from V and 4 bases from J, with 14 bases between. Germline CDR1 and CDR2: MDHEN and SYDVKM. The CDR3 is CASSSTIEAYNEQFF. CDR3 DNA: TGTGCCAGCAGTTCTACAATTGAGGCATACAATGAGCAGTTCTTC.

This clonotype was recorded at least ten times. The V gene is TRBV28, the J gene TRBJ2-2, with 7 bases identical to TRBD2. The germline V gene has CDR1 MDHEN and CDR2 SYDVKM. Trimming removed 4 bases from V and 1 base from J; junction bases left unmatched: 15. The CDR3 runs to 19 residues. The CDR3 DNA sequence: TGTGCCAGCAGTTCCATTCCGTCCGCGGCGGGAGTGAACACCGGGGAGCTGTTTTTT. This gives the protein CASSSIPSAAGVNTGELFF.